This is a list of T cell receptor beta chains from one sample in a study of cytomegalovirus exposure and HLA in healthy donors. Measured with immunoSEQ multiplex PCR; TCRdb has only the in-frame clones, and not every one. The sample has 150,000 to 200,000 clones, 77% seen once. Source material: PBMCs. The source is a woman aged 25 to 39 in good health and CMV-seropositive. Each CDR3 is given with its conserved first and last residue. Fields, in order: clone size, V gene, J gene, CDR3 protein. The size field is filled for only some rows; it gives once, few, many or a size class.

>few|TRBV7-7|TRBJ2-7
CASSLDRYSYEQYF
>NA|TRBV6-5|TRBJ2-7
CAPGGGVKYEQYF
>NA|TRBV4-2|TRBJ2-7
CASSQGTGRWEQYF
>NA|TRBV7-8|TRBJ2-7
CASSLGGGTLGLGEQYF
>once|TRBV19|TRBJ1-3
CASSIDQFSGNTIYF
>once|TRBV4-3|TRBJ1-5
CASSQEFGGFSNQPQHF
>NA|TRBV10-3|TRBJ1-2
CAISGAGPPVNYGYTF
>NA|TRBV10-3|TRBJ1-2
CAISRTGGVGNYGYTF
>few|TRBV9|TRBJ2-1
CASSVGVGTSTYNEQFF
>few|TRBV11-2|TRBJ2-7
CASSSHPGLADEQYF
>few|TRBV6-5|TRBJ2-1
CASSYSTSGYNEQFF
>NA|TRBV7-2|TRBJ2-7
CASSLVAVAGGYEQYF
>NA|TRBV9|TRBJ1-3
CASSVGGTGEGNTIYF
>NA|TRBV6-1|TRBJ2-7
CASGGGRKYEQYF
>NA|TRBV30|TRBJ2-3
CAWTSGRAGDTQYF
>NA|TRBV5-4|TRBJ2-7
CASSIGYLDEQYF
>NA|TRBV9|TRBJ2-3
CASSAKRDRALSTDTQYF
>few|TRBV13|TRBJ1-1
CASAINAEAFF
>NA|TRBV27|TRBJ1-5
CASSSAGNSNQPQHF
>NA|TRBV11-1|TRBJ1-4
CASSPRRGNEKLFF
>NA|TRBV18|TRBJ2-2
CASSLRDRGPGATGELFF
>NA|TRBV5-1|TRBJ2-1
CASSLGRGAYNEQFF
>NA|TRBV6-5|TRBJ2-7
CASSYDRLAGDEQYF
>NA|TRBV2|TRBJ2-1
CASSALLATEQFF
>NA|TRBV27|TRBJ2-1
CASSFIFSAGRDNEQFF
>once|TRBV29-1|TRBJ1-2
CSVGTGPNYGYTF
>NA|TRBV28|TRBJ1-5
CASSLQGLGYQNQPQHF
>NA|TRBV28|TRBJ1-4
CASSSGYGNEKLFF
>few|TRBV29-1|TRBJ2-3
CSAQQGSTDTQYF
>NA|TRBV6-6|TRBJ2-7
CASSYSPDRDGQQYF
>NA|TRBV28|TRBJ1-2
CASSSPTETALPGGYTF
>few|TRBV5-6|TRBJ1-4
CASSLVAATNEKLFF
>few|TRBV30|TRBJ1-3
CAWSRPPSGNTIYF
>once|TRBV5-1|TRBJ2-3
CASSLGLTSTDTQYF
>NA|TRBV5-4|TRBJ2-3
CASTRDYTDTQYF
>NA|TRBV6-6|TRBJ2-2
CASSSQGTGELFF
>NA|TRBV2|TRBJ2-3
CASSGTSGSSYTQYF
>NA|TRBV2|TRBJ2-3
CASTRSAGGIGTDTQYF
>NA|TRBV4-1|TRBJ2-5
CASSQERASKETQYF
>NA|TRBV7-2|TRBJ2-3
CASSFGWEGPSDTQYF
>NA|TRBV28|TRBJ2-3
CASSFRIAGVTDTQYF
>few|TRBV28|TRBJ1-2
CASEDSNYGYTF
>NA|TRBV11-3|TRBJ2-7
CASSLRDSQYEQYF
>NA|TRBV5-4|TRBJ2-1
CASSLVRLAVYNEQFF
>NA|TRBV5-4|TRBJ2-1
CASSSSGQAANEQFF
>NA|TRBV19|TRBJ1-5
CASSIELQAGWQPQHF
>NA|TRBV11-2|TRBJ1-2
CASSLSGNYGYTF
>NA|TRBV2|TRBJ2-7
CASRPGTSGRTGEQYF
>NA|TRBV10-3|TRBJ1-2
CAISRQDYGYTF
>NA|TRBV2|TRBJ2-4
CASSLAKNIQYF
>NA|TRBV11-3|TRBJ1-1
CASRLGGYTEAFF
>NA|TRBV11-1|TRBJ1-1
CASSMNTEAFF
>once|TRBV27|TRBJ1-3
CASSITGAGNTIYF
>few|TRBV15|TRBJ2-2
CATSRRTGGNGELFF
>once|TRBV6-6|TRBJ1-1
CASSYGRQGSTEAFF